The text below deals with one T cell receptor (beta chain). Measured with immunoSEQ multiplex PCR; TCRdb has only the in-frame clones, and not every one. Of under 45,000 clones listed, 88% are singletons. Germline-derived CDR1 and CDR2 are SNHLY and FYNNEI. The V segment lost 5 bases and the J segment 7 bases; nucleotides outside the gene matches: 11. The CDR3 has 15 amino acids. This sample was included in a study of T cell changes during pregnancy in multiple sclerosis. Specimen: CD4+ T cells from peripheral blood mononuclear cells, collected in the second trimester of pregnancy. This clonotype was sampled from a female donor with multiple sclerosis, enrolled in a pregnancy study. V gene TRBV2 combines with J gene TRBJ2-1; 7 bases match TRBD1. CDR3 DNA sequence: TGTGCCAGCAGTCTGACAGGGACCCTTCGGAATGAGCAGTTCTTC. Residues: CASSLTGTLRNEQFF.